This T cell receptor (beta chain) was observed in a study of blood T cell repertoires in COVID-19. Overall study context: There were acute and convalescent COVID-19 samples, and they came from the United States, Italy and Spain. T cells, B-cell-depleted T cells, or PBMCs provided the cDNA or gDNA that served as material.

Some clones are missing from TCRdb's copy, which holds only in-frame ones; the method was immunoSEQ multiplex PCR. The table includes roughly 80,000 clones, over 90% detected once. V lost 5 bases and J lost 4, with 11 bases in between. CDR3 length: 13 residues. CDR1 is LNHDA, CDR2 SQIVND, per germline (reference sequence). The chain combines TRBV19 with TRBJ1-2; D gene unclear. The TCR originated in a man in his sixties with acute or convalescent COVID-19. The sequencing input was peripheral blood. DNA of the CDR3: TGTGCCAGTAGTTCCGGGGTCAGCTATGGCTACACCTTC. It specifies CASSSGVSYGYTF.